These T cell receptor beta chains were read from a single sample in a study of cytomegalovirus exposure and HLA in healthy donors. Repertoires were generated with immunoSEQ multiplex PCR, while TCRdb's copy carries only in-frame clones and drops some. In total, the table holds roughly 69,000 clones. Sequencing used PBMCs. The receptor source for this set is a woman under 40 in good health and CMV-seronegative. Each CDR3 is given with its conserved first and last residue. A D gene is named only where the DNA matches it firmly.

DNA: TGCGCCAGCAGCCCCGGACAGGTTTACGAGCAGTACTTC
CDR3: CASSPGQVYEQYF
length: 13
J: TRBJ2-7
D: TRBD1
V: TRBV5-1

DNA: TGCAGTGCCGCGGACAGGAGGGCCCCCGGGGAGCTGTTTTTT
CDR3: CSAADRRAPGELFF
length: 14
J: TRBJ2-2
D: .
V: TRBV29-1

DNA: TGTGCCAGCAGCTTAGGACAGCGGGGGAGCCATGGGGCCCAGTACTTC
CDR3: CASSLGQRGSHGAQYF
length: 16
J: TRBJ2-5
D: TRBD2
V: TRBV11-3

DNA: TGTGCCAGCAGCCCCAATGGAGGGTATGGCTACACCTTC
CDR3: CASSPNGGYGYTF
length: 13
J: TRBJ1-2
D: .
V: TRBV21-1

DNA: TGCGCCAGCAGCCGACTAGCGGGGGGGGCCGGTACAGATACGCAGTATTTT
CDR3: CASSRLAGGAGTDTQYF
length: 17
J: TRBJ2-3
D: TRBD2
V: TRBV4-3

DNA: TGTGCCAACCACCCGGGACAGCGGAACACTGAAGCTTTCTTT
CDR3: CANHPGQRNTEAFF
length: 14
J: TRBJ1-1
D: TRBD1
V: TRBV2

DNA: TGTGCCAGCAGTACCGAGCCGGGTAATGGGGCCAACGTCCTGACTTTC
CDR3: CASSTEPGNGANVLTF
length: 16
J: TRBJ2-6
D: .
V: TRBV4-2

DNA: TGTGCCTGGAGTCTGCCCGGGGGGAACTATGGCTACACCTTC
CDR3: CAWSLPGGNYGYTF
length: 14
J: TRBJ1-2
D: .
V: TRBV30

DNA: TGTGCCAGCAGTTTAGGGGAACAGGGTATATCTAACTATGGCTACACCTTC
CDR3: CASSLGEQGISNYGYTF
length: 17
J: TRBJ1-2
D: .
V: TRBV28

DNA: TGCGCCAGCCACGAGCCACCAGGGGGGACCGCCTACGAGCAGTACTTC
CDR3: CASHEPPGGTAYEQYF
length: 16
J: TRBJ2-7
D: .
V: TRBV5-1

DNA: TGTGCCAGCAGCCAACAACTGACAGGGGTTAACACTGAAGCTTTCTTT
CDR3: CASSQQLTGVNTEAFF
length: 16
J: TRBJ1-1
D: TRBD1
V: TRBV4-2

DNA: TGTGCCAGCTCACCGCGGACTTGGGAGACCCAGTACTTC
CDR3: CASSPRTWETQYF
length: 13
J: TRBJ2-5
D: .
V: TRBV18

DNA: TGTGCCAGCAGTTTAGGCGGGCCCCAAAACATTCAGTACTTC
CDR3: CASSLGGPQNIQYF
length: 14
J: TRBJ2-4
D: .
V: TRBV27

DNA: TGTGCCTGGAGTGTACCCGGGCCAAGGGGCTACGAGCAGTACTTC
CDR3: CAWSVPGPRGYEQYF
length: 15
J: TRBJ2-7
D: .
V: TRBV30

DNA: TGTGCCAGCAGCAAGGCGGATACCACTTCGAATGAGCAGTTCTTC
CDR3: CASSKADTTSNEQFF
length: 15
J: TRBJ2-1
D: .
V: TRBV6-5

DNA: TGTGCCAGCACAGTCCGCGGGACTGAAGCTTTCTTT
CDR3: CASTVRGTEAFF
length: 12
J: TRBJ1-1
D: .
V: TRBV2

DNA: TGTGCCAGCAGCTTAAGCTGGACAGATTCACCCCTCCACTTT
CDR3: CASSLSWTDSPLHF
length: 14
J: TRBJ1-6
D: .
V: TRBV7-9

DNA: TGCGCCAGCACCACCCGCAGGGGGACTAGCGGGGACCCCTACGAGCAGTACTTC
CDR3: CASTTRRGTSGDPYEQYF
length: 18
J: TRBJ2-7
D: TRBD2
V: TRBV5-1

DNA: TGTGCCTGGAGTGTTGGGAGGAACACCGGGGAGCTGTTTTTT
CDR3: CAWSVGRNTGELFF
length: 14
J: TRBJ2-2
D: .
V: TRBV30

DNA: TGTGCCAGCAGCTTAGATGGGACAGGAACAAATGAGCAGTTCTTC
CDR3: CASSLDGTGTNEQFF
length: 15
J: TRBJ2-1
D: TRBD1
V: TRBV11-3

DNA: TGTGCCAGCAGCCTACAGGAGAATCAGCCCCAGCATTTT
CDR3: CASSLQENQPQHF
length: 13
J: TRBJ1-5
D: .
V: TRBV7-9

DNA: TGCAGCGTACCTGGGACAGTCACAGATACGCAGTATTTT
CDR3: CSVPGTVTDTQYF
length: 13
J: TRBJ2-3
D: TRBD1
V: TRBV29-1

DNA: TGCAGCGTAGCAGCCGGGACAGGGGGCGCCTATGGCTACACCTTC
CDR3: CSVAAGTGGAYGYTF
length: 15
J: TRBJ1-2
D: TRBD1
V: TRBV29-1

DNA: TGTGCCAGCAGTGAATTAAGCGGGGATGCCTACGAGCAGTACTTC
CDR3: CASSELSGDAYEQYF
length: 15
J: TRBJ2-7
D: TRBD2
V: TRBV6-1

DNA: TGCGCCAGCAGCCAACCAGGCGATACCGGGGAGCTGTTTTTT
CDR3: CASSQPGDTGELFF
length: 14
J: TRBJ2-2
D: .
V: TRBV4-3

DNA: TGTGCCAGCAGCGTAGCGGGGGGGGATGGGGGTACGCAGTATTTT
CDR3: CASSVAGGDGGTQYF
length: 15
J: TRBJ2-3
D: TRBD2
V: TRBV9

DNA: TGCAGCGTTGAGAGGGTCTATGGCTACACCTTC
CDR3: CSVERVYGYTF
length: 11
J: TRBJ1-2
D: .
V: TRBV29-1

DNA: TGCGCCAGCAGCTTGGCGTTAGATTCGAACACCGGGGAGCTGTTTTTT
CDR3: CASSLALDSNTGELFF
length: 16
J: TRBJ2-2
D: .
V: TRBV5-1

DNA: TGTGCCAGCAGTTTGTACTTCGGGACTAGGGGAGGTACAGATACGCAGTATTTT
CDR3: CASSLYFGTRGGTDTQYF
length: 18
J: TRBJ2-3
D: TRBD2
V: TRBV28

DNA: TGTGCCAGCAGCCCCGCCGGGAGGTATGGCTACACCTTC
CDR3: CASSPAGRYGYTF
length: 13
J: TRBJ1-2
D: .
V: TRBV11-2

DNA: TGTGCCAGCTCGCAAGGACAGGGAGGGACCTACGAGCAGTACTTC
CDR3: CASSQGQGGTYEQYF
length: 15
J: TRBJ2-7
D: .
V: TRBV18

DNA: TGTGCCACCGACGCCAGATCCCTCACCAGGGGGAAAGCTTTCTTT
CDR3: CATDARSLTRGKAFF
length: 15
J: TRBJ1-1
D: TRBD1
V: TRBV28

DNA: TGTGCCAGTGCAGCGGCAGGGGATCAGCCCCAGCATTTT
CDR3: CASAAAGDQPQHF
length: 13
J: TRBJ1-5
D: .
V: TRBV27

DNA: TGTGCCAGCAGCTTAGCGGGGGATCGCACAGATACGCAGTATTTT
CDR3: CASSLAGDRTDTQYF
length: 15
J: TRBJ2-3
D: .
V: TRBV11-2

DNA: TGTGCCAGCAGCCGTACCCATGGGCCTCAAGAGACCCAGTACTTC
CDR3: CASSRTHGPQETQYF
length: 15
J: TRBJ2-5
D: .
V: TRBV14

DNA: TGTGCCAGCAGTTACTCCCTGGGGAGGGATGAGCAGTTCTTC
CDR3: CASSYSLGRDEQFF
length: 14
J: TRBJ2-1
D: TRBD2
V: TRBV6-5

DNA: TGCAGCGTTGAAGAGGCTACAGTTACCGGGGAGCTGTTTTTT
CDR3: CSVEEATVTGELFF
length: 14
J: TRBJ2-2
D: .
V: TRBV29-1

DNA: TGCGCCAGCAGCCCCCTCGGACAAAACCCTGGAAACACCATATATTTT
CDR3: CASSPLGQNPGNTIYF
length: 16
J: TRBJ1-3
D: .
V: TRBV4-1

DNA: TGTGCCAGCAGTGACTCTCTCGACCGGATAGGGGCAGGTCAGCCCCAGCATTTT
CDR3: CASSDSLDRIGAGQPQHF
length: 18
J: TRBJ1-5
D: .
V: TRBV2

DNA: TGTGCCAGCAGGGGACTAGCGGAAGGCCCCGGGGAGCTGTTTTTT
CDR3: CASRGLAEGPGELFF
length: 15
J: TRBJ2-2
D: TRBD2
V: TRBV2

DNA: TGTGCCAGTACTGAAAGGACACGGACGTATGGCTACACCTTC
CDR3: CASTERTRTYGYTF
length: 14
J: TRBJ1-2
D: .
V: TRBV19

DNA: TGTGCCAGCGACAGGAATAGCAATCAGCCCCAGCATTTT
CDR3: CASDRNSNQPQHF
length: 13
J: TRBJ1-5
D: .
V: TRBV28

DNA: TGTGCCAGCTCAAAAATGGAGGGGGCGATAGGGACTGAAGCTTTCTTT
CDR3: CASSKMEGAIGTEAFF
length: 16
J: TRBJ1-1
D: TRBD1
V: TRBV18

DNA: TGTGCCAGCAGTACGACAGGGGGAGATGGCTACACCTTC
CDR3: CASSTTGGDGYTF
length: 13
J: TRBJ1-2
D: TRBD1
V: TRBV2

DNA: TGTGCCAGCAGTTTTGACAGCTATGGCTACACCTTC
CDR3: CASSFDSYGYTF
length: 12
J: TRBJ1-2
D: .
V: TRBV28

DNA: TGTGCCACCCGTCCAGGGGATGCCTACGAGCAGTACTTC
CDR3: CATRPGDAYEQYF
length: 13
J: TRBJ2-7
D: .
V: TRBV15

DNA: TGTGCCAGCAACCCAGGGACTAGCGCATACGAGCAGTACTTC
CDR3: CASNPGTSAYEQYF
length: 14
J: TRBJ2-7
D: TRBD2
V: TRBV6-5

DNA: TGCGCCAGCAGCTTGGATGCAGGGATCGTAGAGACCCAGTACTTC
CDR3: CASSLDAGIVETQYF
length: 15
J: TRBJ2-5
D: .
V: TRBV5-1

DNA: TGCGCCAGCAGCCAAGTACTCAATCAGCCCCAGCATTTT
CDR3: CASSQVLNQPQHF
length: 13
J: TRBJ1-5
D: .
V: TRBV4-1

DNA: TGTGCCAGCAGCTTGCGGTTGGGGGGAAATGAAAAACTGTTTTTT
CDR3: CASSLRLGGNEKLFF
length: 15
J: TRBJ1-4
D: .
V: TRBV5-6

DNA: TGTGCCAGCAGTTCGATGGACAGGGTTAACTATGGCTACACCTTC
CDR3: CASSSMDRVNYGYTF
length: 15
J: TRBJ1-2
D: TRBD1
V: TRBV2

DNA: TGCGCCAGCAGTGAGGGTCAGAACTATGGCTACACCTTC
CDR3: CASSEGQNYGYTF
length: 13
J: TRBJ1-2
D: .
V: TRBV10-2

DNA: TGTGCCGGGATAATCTCCGGAAACACCATATATTTT
CDR3: CAGIISGNTIYF
length: 12
J: TRBJ1-3
D: .
V: TRBV30

DNA: TGTGCCTGGAGTGTATATCGTTCAGCCTGGCGGGTGTCTCAAAACCGGGGAGGCTACACCTTC
CDR3: CAWSVYRSAWRVSQNRGGYTF
length: 21
J: TRBJ1-2
D: .
V: TRBV30